Below, 13 T cell receptor beta chains from the same sample are listed, as sequenced in a study of T cell clonality in common variable immunodeficiency (dated by TCRdb to between 2014 and 2017). The library was prepared using the immunoSEQ multiplex PCR assay. TCRdb retrieved this table from immuneACCESS and kept in-frame rearrangements only. Not all clones are present; in checked studies, unresolved V genes account for under half, and no reason is known for the remainder. Listed for this sample are tens of thousands of clones, none observed only a single time. About 1.8% of the sample comes from the top ten. Sample: peripheral blood mononuclear cells. The receptors were sampled from a person aged 18 to 75 in good health.

About this clone itself: One end of the junction is discordant with germline, which a read error may explain. The read falls 3 residues short of the CDR3 end, and the missing part is taken from the germline J gene. Other DNA sequences within the sample encode an identical CDR3. The chain uses TRBV20-1 and TRBJ1-3; a weak D match, TRBD1 (6 bases). Per the germline V gene, CDR1 is DFQATT and CDR2 is SNEGSKA (reference sequence). The CDR3 length is 16 residues. CDR3 sequence: CSARDRGRGSGNTIYF. CDR3 DNA (partial): TGCAGTGCTAGAGATAGAGGCAGGGGCTCTGGAAACACT.

This clone has a handful of counts. Read sequence stops 3 residues before the CDR3 end, and the germline J gene provides the missing end. V is TRBV19 and J is TRBJ2-2; 10 positions agree with TRBD1. CDR3 length equals 15 residues. Germline CDR1 and CDR2: LNHDA and SQIVND (reference sequence). CDR3 DNA (partial): TGTGCCAGTAGTCCCGGGACAGGGGAAAGCGAAAAG. Translating it yields CASSPGTGESEK. The entire CDR3 protein reads CASSPGTGESEKLFF.

Many counts were recorded for this clone. Sequencing ends 3 residues short of the CDR3 end; the germline J gene provides the rest. The rearrangement uses TRBV19 and TRBJ2-2, with a weak D call TRBD1 (6 bases). CDR1 LNHDA and CDR2 SQIVND come from the germline V gene (reference sequence). Trimming removed 4 bases at V and 0 bases at J, with 12 bases between. The CDR3 has 16 residues. CDR3 sequence reads: CASSSRTVANTGELFF. The covered CDR3 bases are TGTGCCAGTAGTAGTAGGACAGTCGCGAACACCGGGGAG. Full variable domain (rest looked up from reference TRBV19 and TRBJ2-2): DGGITQSPKYLFRKEGQNVTLSCEQNLNHDAMYWYRQDPGQGLRLIYYSQIVNDFQKGDIAEGYSVSREKKESFPLTVTSAQKNPTAFYLCASSSRTVANTGELFFGEGSRLTVL.

In its sample, this clone was seen many times. The read stops 3 residues short of the end of the CDR3; the missing end is completed from the germline J gene. This chain links TRBV7-9 with TRBJ2-1, with D uncertain. V shed 2 bases and J shed 5 bases, with 7 bases lying between them. CDR3 length equals 13 residues. From germline, CDR1 is SEHNR and CDR2 FQNEAQ (reference sequence). The CDR3 sequence is CASSLSTNNEQFF. The covered CDR3 bases are TGTGCCAGCAGCTTAAGTACTAACAATGAG.

With regard to this clone: The CDR3 end falls 3 residues outside the read, so it is completed with the germline J gene. J is TRBJ2-1 and V is TRBV7-9; unclear D gene. The CDR3 runs to 11 residues. The V end lost 6 bases, the J end lost 7 bases, and 7 bases lay between the germline ends. Per germline, CDR1 SEHNR and CDR2 FQNEAQ (reference sequence). The part of the CDR3 DNA that was read is TGTGCCAGCAGAGCGAGAAATGAG. Its protein is CASRARNE. The CDR3 as a whole reads CASRARNEQFF.

A remark on this clone: The sequence runs out 3 residues before the end of the CDR3; the remainder is reconstructed from the germline J gene. The chain links TRBV5-1 to TRBJ2-7, with 11 bases fitting TRBD1. V lost 3 bases to trimming and J lost 6 bases; unmatched junction nucleotides: 5. Germline CDR1 is SGHRS and CDR2 is YFSETQ. The CDR3 totals 14 residues. The CDR3 spells CASSWTGTGGEQYF. The sequenced CDR3 bases are TGCGCCAGCAGCTGGACCGGGACAGGGGGCGAG.

This clone was counted at least ten times. The read gets to within 3 residues of the CDR3 end, and the germline J gene fills in the rest. The genes are TRBV30 and TRBJ1-4, with 7 bases fitting TRBD1. V trimming: 0 bases; J trimming: 5 bases; junction bases outside the gene matches: 6. CDR1 and CDR2 from the germline V gene are GTSNPN and SVGIG (reference sequence). This CDR3 is 15 amino acids long. CDR3 DNA (partial): TGTGCCTGGAGTGTACTCGGCAGGGGGAATGAAAAA. Translating gives CAWSVLGRGNEK. The whole CDR3 protein is CAWSVLGRGNEKLFF.

This clone was detected ten times or more. The CDR3 loop reads CASTRTGSVGGYTF. Incomplete CDR3 DNA: TGTGCCAGTACACGGACAGGTTCGGTTGGGGGC. The chain couples TRBV2 to TRBJ1-2; 7 nucleotides agree with TRBD1. The observed sequence ends 3 residues before the CDR3 terminus, with the missing tail filled in from the germline J gene. The CDR3 runs to 14 residues. CDR1 and CDR2 (germline): SNHLY, FYNNEI.

In this sample, this clone turned up many times. From the germline J gene comes the end of the CDR3, since the read stops 3 residues before it. This chain connects TRBV5-1 to TRBJ2-3, with 9 bases that match TRBD2. CDR3 size: 15 residues. CDR1 and CDR2 (germline): SGHRS, YFSETQ. V dropped 2 bases and J dropped 4; count of bases not matched to a gene: 5. The CDR3 sequence is CASSFRRGGADTQYF. The CDR3 DNA, read in part, is TGCGCCAGCAGCTTTCGACGCGGGGGGGCAGATACG.

This clone was detected a few times. Read coverage stops 3 residues before the CDR3 terminus; the germline J gene supplies the remainder. The V call is TRBV18, the J call TRBJ1-2, with 7 bases matching TRBD1. Germline-derived CDR1 and CDR2 are KGHSH and LQKENI. The CDR3 spans 14 residues. CDR3 in amino acids: CASSWTGTSYDYTF. The DNA read from the CDR3 is TGTGCCAGCTCCTGGACAGGAACCTCCTACGAC.

This clone was observed at least ten times. The read gets to within 3 residues of the CDR3 end, and the germline J gene fills in the rest. V is TRBV19 and J is TRBJ2-1, with TRBD2 matching over 13 bases. CDR3 length: 14 amino acids. J gave up 7 bases and V 3 bases, and 0 bases lay outside the gene matches. Germline assignment: CDR1 LNHDA and CDR2 SQIVND (reference sequence). The CDR3 loop is CASSMGLAGNEQFF. The sequenced CDR3 bases are TGTGCCAGTAGTATGGGACTAGCGGGGAATGAG.

This clone was counted ten times or more. Its ends do not fully match the called genes, so a read error is possible. The read comes to an end 3 residues before the CDR3 does, leaving the germline J gene to fill in the end. This chain connects TRBV7-7 to TRBJ2-7; D possibly corresponds to TRBD2 (6 bases). The germline V gene encodes CDR1 SSHAT and CDR2 FNYEAQ (reference sequence). The CDR3 spans 14 residues. Incomplete CDR3 DNA: TGTGCTAGCAGCTTAGGCGCAGAGGAGGGCGAG. Amino acids: CASSLGAEEGE. The full CDR3 sequence reads CASSLGAEEGEQYF.

In this sample, this clone turned up many times. From the germline J gene comes the end of the CDR3, since the read stops 3 residues before it. The V call is TRBV12-5, the J call TRBJ2-5, with TRBD1 matching 10 bases. V trimming: 6 bases; J trimming: 5 bases; junction bases outside the gene matches: 12. The CDR3 has 16 amino acids. Germline loops: CDR1 LGHNT, CDR2 FRNRAP. Here the CDR3 reads CASGRSPGTGDETQYF. The sequenced part of the CDR3 DNA is TGTGCTAGTGGGAGAAGTCCCGGGACAGGGGATGAGACC. Full variable domain (remainder filled in from reference TRBV12-5 and TRBJ2-5): DARVTQTPRHKVTEMGQEVTMRCQPILGHNTVFWYRQTMMQGLELLAYFRNRAPLDDSGMPKDRFSAEMPDATLATLKIQPSEPRDSAVYFCASGRSPGTGDETQYFGPGTRLLVL.